What follows are 27 T cell receptor beta chains derived from one specimen sequenced in a study of T cells in Graves' hyperthyroidism and ophthalmopathy. The investigators amplified TCR beta CDR3 regions from RNA transcripts. A first-round RT-PCR of the TCR CDR3 used the HTBI primer set. One entry per CDR3 protein, called by TCRdb with MiXCR from the multiplex PCR reads. The sample holds nearly 750,000 distinct CDR3 sequences; 35% are singletons and the top ten take 30% to 40%. Source material: blood. Receptors originate from a woman between 40 and 55 years old with Graves' hyperthyroidism.

The V and J genes are TRBV15 and TRBJ2-5; TRBD2 agrees at 13 bases. J gave up 3 bases and V 3 bases, and 4 bases lay outside the gene matches. The CDR3 runs 16 residues. Germline CDR1 and CDR2: LNHNV and YYDKDF (reference sequence). The CDR3, as DNA: TGTGCCACCAGCAGTCCCGGACTAGCGGGGGAAGAGACCCAGTACTTC. Its translation is CATSSPGLAGEETQYF.

This clonotype appeared many times. The rearrangement uses TRBV7-9 and TRBJ2-2, with 9 bases matching TRBD2. Trimming cost V 5 bases and J 7 bases; bases outside gene matches: 14. CDR1 is SEHNR and CDR2 is FQNEAQ in the germline V gene (reference sequence). CDR3 size: 17 residues. The CDR3 protein is CASSRIGLAGINGELFF. The CDR3 DNA reads as TGTGCCAGCAGCCGGATAGGTCTAGCGGGGATCAACGGGGAGCTGTTTTTT.

This clonotype was seen at least ten times. The chain has TRBV10-3 and TRBJ1-1, with D possibly being TRBD1 (5 bases). V lost 3 bases, J lost 0 bases, and 17 bases lay in between. In germline, CDR1 is ENHRY, CDR2 SYGVKD. The length of the CDR3 is 17 residues. CDR3 in amino acids: CAISEAQGGPMNTEAFF. The CDR3, as DNA: TGTGCCATCAGTGAAGCCCAGGGTGGGCCTATGAACACTGAAGCTTTCTTT.

Comments on this clonotype: The CDR3 ends on some other residue instead of the conserved phenylalanine or tryptophan, so this is likely a read error. The V gene is TRBV10-3, the J gene TRBJ2-3; 12 nucleotides align to TRBD2. The CDR3 has 15 amino acids. The germline gives CDR1 ENHRY, CDR2 SYGVKD. The V segment lost 4 bases and the J segment 3 bases; nucleotides outside the gene matches: 2. In DNA form, the CDR3 reads TGTGCCATCAGTGGACTAGCGGGAGTAACAGATACGCAGTATTGT. Translating gives CAISGLAGVTDTQYC.

This clonotype was counted many times. The gene calls are TRBV24-1 and TRBJ1-5; D is uncertain. The CDR3 length is 13 residues. V gave up 3 bases and J gave up 1 base, with 3 bases separating them. The germline V gene has CDR1 KGHDR and CDR2 SFDVKD. The DNA of the CDR3 is TGTGCCACCAGTGATGTAAGCAATCAGCCCCAGCATTTT. Amino acids: CATSDVSNQPQHF.

This sequence joins TRBV29-1 and TRBJ2-2; 9 bases are shared with TRBD1. V was pared by 4 bases and J by 6 bases, with 9 bases of the junction left unmatched. Germline lookup yields CDR1 SQVTM and CDR2 ANQGSEA. The CDR3 runs to 15 residues. The CDR3 reads CSVVGRTGDSGELFF. In nucleotides, the CDR3 is TGCAGCGTTGTGGGGAGGACAGGGGATTCCGGGGAGCTGTTTTTT.

The table lists this clonotype with a few counts. The V and J genes are TRBV14 and TRBJ2-7; D gene unclear. V dropped 3 bases and J dropped 5 bases, with 23 bases sitting between them. Germline V gene data show CDR1 as SGHDN and CDR2 as FVKESK. The CDR3 consists of 17 residues. The CDR3 protein is CASSHFDWGLAGNEQYF. CDR3 in DNA: TGTGCCAGCAGCCATTTTGATTGGGGTTTGGCTGGGAACGAGCAGTACTTC.

At least ten counts were recorded for this clonotype. The genes are TRBV5-1 and TRBJ1-2; possible D gene TRBD1, 6 bases. This CDR3 has 14 amino acids. V lost 4 bases and J lost 8, with 18 bases in between. Germline V gene sequence: CDR1 SGHRS, CDR2 YFSETQ. The CDR3 region has the DNA TGCGCCAGCAGCCCCCCCGTACAGGGAACCGGCTACACCTTC. It encodes CASSPPVQGTGYTF.

V usage is TRBV9 and J usage is TRBJ1-5, with 11 bases matching TRBD1. With V trimmed by 4 bases and J by 5 bases, 5 bases remained unmatched. Germline values: CDR1 SGDLS, CDR2 YYNGEE. The CDR3 sequence is 15 residues long. The CDR3 spells CASSPGTGGDQPQHF. CDR3 nucleotide sequence: TGTGCCAGCAGCCCCGGGACAGGGGGTGATCAGCCCCAGCATTTT.

A few counts support this clonotype. The chain carries TRBV6-2 or TRBV6-3 and TRBJ2-5, with TRBD2 identical over 11 bases. Looked up from germline, CDR1 is MNHEY and CDR2 is SVGEGT. The length of the CDR3 is 17 residues. J gave up 0 bases and V 4 bases, and 7 bases lay outside the gene matches. CDR3 nucleotides: TGTGCCAGCAGTTTAGCGGGAGGGGCCCCTTACCAAGAGACCCAGTACTTC. Encoded protein: CASSLAGGAPYQETQYF.

The chain recombines TRBV10-3 with TRBJ2-7, with 10 positions matching TRBD2. Germline CDR1 is ENHRY and CDR2 is SYGVKD. The length of the CDR3 is 14 residues. The V and J ends lost 5 bases and 7 bases, in that order; junction bases with no gene match: 8. In DNA form, the CDR3 reads TGTGCCATCAGTCTGAGCGGGGGGGGCAATGAGCAGTACTTC. This encodes CAISLSGGGNEQYF.

V gene TRBV12-5 combines with J gene TRBJ1-1, with 9 bases lining up with TRBD1. This CDR3 spans 20 amino acids. Germline CDR1 and CDR2: LGHNT and FRNRAP. V gave up 3 bases and J gave up 0 bases; unmatched junction bases: 17. CDR3 amino acids: CASGFQLGRTGEDMNTEAFF. The DNA of the CDR3 is TGTGCTAGTGGTTTCCAACTAGGGCGGACAGGGGAGGACATGAACACTGAAGCTTTCTTT.

This clonotype was seen only a few times. This chain joins TRBV6-4 and TRBJ1-1; D not resolved. There are 12 residues in the CDR3. Germline V CDR1 and CDR2: MRHNA, SNTAGT. Trimming stripped 3 bases from V and 6 bases from J, with 8 bases between. The CDR3 loop is CASSDEGSEAFF. Written as DNA, the CDR3 is TGTGCCAGCAGTGATGAGGGTTCTGAAGCTTTCTTT.

V and J are TRBV6-2 or TRBV6-3 and TRBJ1-5; D is unclear. Germline V gene lookup returns CDR1 MNHEY and CDR2 SVGEGT. The CDR3 covers 13 residues. Trimming removed 5 bases at V and 7 bases at J, with 12 bases between. The CDR3 nucleotides are TGTGCCAGCAGTCTACAGTCGGGACAGCCCCAGCATTTT. It specifies CASSLQSGQPQHF.

This chain connects TRBV6-2 or TRBV6-3 to TRBJ1-6; D is uncertain. The CDR3 totals 11 residues. The V and J ends lost 2 bases and 10 bases respectively, with 3 bases between them. Germline V gene data show CDR1 as MNHEY and CDR2 as SVGEGT. CDR3 protein: CASSYGSPLHF. CDR3 nucleotide sequence: TGTGCCAGCAGTTACGGCTCACCCCTCCACTTT.

This clonotype came up a few times. The rearrangement joins TRBV11-2 to TRBJ2-7, with 10 bases identical to TRBD1. The CDR3 consists of 14 residues. In germline, CDR1 is SGHAT, CDR2 FQNNGV. The ends lost 4 bases at V and 7 bases at J; junction bases unmatched: 7. CDR3 sequence reads: CASSYRQGAEEQYF. The CDR3 nucleotides are TGTGCCAGCAGCTACCGACAGGGGGCAGAAGAGCAGTACTTC.

This rearrangement joins TRBV7-9 to TRBJ1-2; D remains unclear. Trimming shortened V by 7 bases and J by 3 bases, and 18 bases separated the two germline ends. The CDR3 length is 15 residues. In germline, CDR1 is SEHNR, CDR2 FQNEAQ (reference sequence). The CDR3 sequence is CASTLDLLGYYGYTF. The CDR3 DNA sequence: TGTGCCAGCACCCTGGACTTGCTCGGCTACTATGGCTACACCTTC.

This clonotype was found a few times. The gene calls are TRBV6-1 and TRBJ2-7; maybe TRBD2 (5 bases). This CDR3 has 17 amino acids. V dropped 4 bases and J dropped 0 bases, with 19 bases sitting between them. Per germline, CDR1 MNHNS and CDR2 SASEGT. CDR3 sequence reads: CASSGGARADSSYEQYF. CDR3 sequence (DNA): TGTGCCAGCAGTGGGGGAGCCCGCGCAGATAGCTCCTACGAGCAGTACTTC.

The gene calls are TRBV19 and TRBJ2-7; D may correspond to TRBD1 or TRBD2 (5 bases each). This CDR3 region has 15 residues. Germline-derived CDR1 and CDR2 are LNHDA and SQIVND (reference sequence). V lost 5 bases and J 2 bases, leaving 16 bases between the germline ends. CDR3 DNA: TGTGCCAGTAGTCGCTCCGGGACGGGGACCTACGAGCAGTACTTC. It encodes CASSRSGTGTYEQYF.

In this sample, this clonotype turned up once. The chain uses TRBV27 and TRBJ1-1; weak D call: TRBD1 (6 bases). The CDR3 is 14 residues long. Trimming shortened V by 6 bases and J by 0 bases, and 11 bases separated the two germline ends. Germline V gene lookup returns CDR1 MNHEY and CDR2 SMNVEV (reference sequence). The CDR3 DNA sequence: TGTGCCAGCAGGCAGTACAGGGTGAACACTGAAGCTTTCTTT. It encodes CASRQYRVNTEAFF.

The V and J genes are TRBV7-9 and TRBJ2-7, with D perhaps TRBD2 (6 bases). CDR1 SEHNR and CDR2 FQNEAQ come from the germline V gene (reference sequence). The CDR3 is 17 residues long. Trimming stripped 5 bases from V and 0 bases from J, with 20 bases between. The CDR3 region has the DNA TGTGCCAGCAGCCCCATGGCCGGGGGTGTCCTCTCCTACGAGCAGTACTTC. It is translated as CASSPMAGGVLSYEQYF. Using reference TRBV7-9 and TRBJ2-7 for the parts outside the CDR3, the full variable domain is DTGVSQNPRHKITKRGQNVTFRCDPISEHNRLYWYRQTLGQGPEFLTYFQNEAQLEKSRLLSDRFSAERPKGSFSTLEIQRTEQGDSAMYLCASSPMAGGVLSYEQYFGPGTRLTVT.

The gene calls are TRBV14 and TRBJ2-5; 7 nucleotides align to TRBD2. The CDR3 runs 16 residues. Germline V gives CDR1 SGHDN, CDR2 FVKESK. The V gene end was trimmed by 4 bases and the J gene end by 0 bases; junction bases not matched to a gene: 8. DNA for the CDR3: TGTGCCAGCAGCCCCGGTGGGGGAGGGTACCAAGAGACCCAGTACTTC. Amino acid sequence: CASSPGGGGYQETQYF.

This clonotype has only one observation. CDR3 protein: CASKEPEGNQPQHF. The CDR3 coding sequence is TGTGCCAGTAAAGAGCCTGAGGGCAATCAGCCCCAGCATTTT. The V call is TRBV19, the J call TRBJ1-5; D is unclear. Between the trimmed V and J ends, which lost 7 bases and 2 bases, there was a span of 12 bases. Germline V lookup: CDR1 LNHDA, CDR2 SQIVND (reference sequence). The CDR3 spans 14 residues.

This clonotype was observed a few times. The chain joins TRBV7-2 to TRBJ1-1; D unresolved. The CDR3 extends over 15 amino acids. Germline CDR1 reads SGHTA; CDR2 reads FQGNSA. Trimming shortened V by 5 bases and J by 0 bases, and 13 bases separated the two germline ends. The CDR3 coding sequence is TGTGCCAGCAGCCCCCGAGCTGGGCTGAACACTGAAGCTTTCTTT. It is translated as CASSPRAGLNTEAFF. The whole variable domain, remainder taken from reference TRBV7-2 and TRBJ1-1, is GAGVSQSPSNKVTEKGKDVELRCDPISGHTALYWYRQSLGQGLEFLIYFQGNSAPDKSGLPSDRFSAERTGGSVSTLTIQRTQQEDSAVYLCASSPRAGLNTEAFFGQGTRLTVV.

This clonotype was found many times. The chain couples TRBV19 to TRBJ1-1; D not resolved. The CDR3 runs to 12 residues. The germline gives CDR1 LNHDA, CDR2 SQIVND (reference sequence). V gave up 9 bases and J gave up 6 bases, with 14 bases separating them. The CDR3 protein is CASSYRGAEAFF. The CDR3 nucleotides read TGTGCCAGCAGCTACCGTGGGGCTGAAGCTTTCTTT. The complete variable domain, with remaining parts taken from reference TRBV19 and TRBJ1-1, reads DGGITQSPKYLFRKEGQNVTLSCEQNLNHDAMYWYRQDPGQGLRLIYYSQIVNDFQKGDIAEGYSVSREKKESFPLTVTSAQKNPTAFYLCASSYRGAEAFFGQGTRLTVV.

This clonotype appeared a single time. It may be a read error: a sequence one base away is much more abundant. CDR3: CARSYDGTSNHF. In nucleotides, the CDR3 is TGTGCCAGAAGTTACGATGGGACTTCGAACCACTTT. The chain carries TRBV6-5 and TRBJ1-6; weak D call: TRBD1 (5 bases). The CDR3 runs 12 residues. Germline CDR1 and CDR2: MNHEY and SVGAGI.

Ten or more counts support this clonotype. The chain couples TRBV2 to TRBJ2-7, with D possibly being TRBD1 (5 bases). Trimming shortened V by 3 bases and J by 3 bases, and 12 bases separated the two germline ends. The CDR3 extends over 14 amino acids. Germline assignment: CDR1 SNHLY and CDR2 FYNNEI. The CDR3 region is CASSEGQGYYEQYF. The CDR3 nucleotides read TGTGCCAGCAGTGAGGGCCAGGGATACTACGAGCAGTACTTC.